The present entry profiles one TCR beta chain with its context. V trimming: 7 bases; J trimming: 8 bases; junction bases outside the gene matches: 13. This CDR3 spans 15 amino acids. The germline gives CDR1 SGHTA, CDR2 FQGNSA. The sample is drawn from a study of blood T cell repertoires in COVID-19. Study-wide background: Nucleic acid was either cDNA or gDNA, and it came from T cells, B-cell-depleted T cells, or PBMCs.

Repertoires were generated with immunoSEQ multiplex PCR, while TCRdb's copy carries only in-frame clones and drops some. The profile shows 150,000 to 200,000 clones, 70% to 90% of them singletons. The sequence was obtained from a man aged 60-69 years with acute or convalescent COVID-19. Material: peripheral blood. V is TRBV7-2 and J is TRBJ2-1; TRBD1 matches at 8 bases. Here the CDR3 reads CASILDRAPRHEQFF. The CDR3, as DNA: TGTGCCAGCATCCTGGACAGGGCTCCTCGCCATGAGCAGTTCTTC.